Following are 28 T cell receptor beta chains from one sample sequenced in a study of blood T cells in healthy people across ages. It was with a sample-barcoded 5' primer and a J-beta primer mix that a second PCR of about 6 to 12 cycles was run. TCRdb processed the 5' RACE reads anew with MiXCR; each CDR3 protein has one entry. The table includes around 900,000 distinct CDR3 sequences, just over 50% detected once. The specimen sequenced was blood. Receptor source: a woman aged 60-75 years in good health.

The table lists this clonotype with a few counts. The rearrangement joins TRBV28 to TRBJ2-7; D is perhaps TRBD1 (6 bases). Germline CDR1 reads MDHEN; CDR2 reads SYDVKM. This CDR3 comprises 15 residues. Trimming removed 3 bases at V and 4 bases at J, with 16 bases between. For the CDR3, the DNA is TGTGCCAGCAGTTTTGTGACAGGAAATTTTTACGAGCAGTACTTC. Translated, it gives CASSFVTGNFYEQYF.

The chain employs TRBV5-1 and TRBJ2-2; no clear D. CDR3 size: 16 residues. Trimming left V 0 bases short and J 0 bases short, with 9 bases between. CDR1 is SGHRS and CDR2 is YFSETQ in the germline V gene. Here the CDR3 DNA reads TGCGCCAGCAGCTTGGAAGTAGTTTCGAACACCGGGGAGCTGTTTTTT. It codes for CASSLEVVSNTGELFF.

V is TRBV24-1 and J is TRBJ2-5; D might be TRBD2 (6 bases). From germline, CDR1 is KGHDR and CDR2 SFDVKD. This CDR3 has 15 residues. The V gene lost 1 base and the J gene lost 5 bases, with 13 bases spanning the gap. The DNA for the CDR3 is TGTGCCACCAGTGATTTTGCGGGGCGCGGGGAGACCCAGTACTTC. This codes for CATSDFAGRGETQYF.

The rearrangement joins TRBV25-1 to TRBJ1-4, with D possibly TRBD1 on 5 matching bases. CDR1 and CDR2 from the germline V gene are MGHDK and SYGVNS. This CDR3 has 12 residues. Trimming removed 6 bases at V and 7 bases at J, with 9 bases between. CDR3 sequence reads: CASRGLIEKLFF. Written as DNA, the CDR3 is TGTGCCAGCAGGGGACTGATTGAAAAACTGTTTTTT.

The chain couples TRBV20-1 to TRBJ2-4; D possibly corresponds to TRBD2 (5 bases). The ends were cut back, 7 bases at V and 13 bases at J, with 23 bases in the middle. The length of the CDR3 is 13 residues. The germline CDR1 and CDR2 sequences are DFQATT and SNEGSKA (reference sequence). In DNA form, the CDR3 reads TGCAGTGTGCAAATCGGAACAGCGTGGGAGCAGTACTTC. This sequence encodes CSVQIGTAWEQYF.

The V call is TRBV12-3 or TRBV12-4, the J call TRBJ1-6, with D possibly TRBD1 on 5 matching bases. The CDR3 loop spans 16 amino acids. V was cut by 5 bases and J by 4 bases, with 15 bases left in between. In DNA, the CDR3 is TGTGCCAGCAGTGGAATGTCTAGGGGATATAATTCACCCCTCCACTTT. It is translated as CASSGMSRGYNSPLHF.

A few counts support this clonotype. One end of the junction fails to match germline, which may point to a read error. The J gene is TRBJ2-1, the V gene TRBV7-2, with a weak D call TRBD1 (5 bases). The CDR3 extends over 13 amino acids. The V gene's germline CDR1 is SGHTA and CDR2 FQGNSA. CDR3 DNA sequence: TGTGCCAGCAGCGTAGAGTTGGACAAGGAGCAGTTCTTC. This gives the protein CASSVELDKEQFF.

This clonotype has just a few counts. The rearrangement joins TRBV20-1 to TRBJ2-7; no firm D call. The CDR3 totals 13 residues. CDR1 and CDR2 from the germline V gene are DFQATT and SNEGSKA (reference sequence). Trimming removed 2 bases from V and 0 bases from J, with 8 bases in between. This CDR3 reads CSARSSLSYEQYF. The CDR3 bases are TGCAGTGCTAGAAGTAGTCTCTCCTACGAGCAGTACTTC.

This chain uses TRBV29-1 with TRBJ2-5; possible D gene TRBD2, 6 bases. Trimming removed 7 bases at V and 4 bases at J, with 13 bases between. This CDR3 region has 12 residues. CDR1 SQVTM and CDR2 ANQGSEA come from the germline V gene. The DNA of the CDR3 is TGCAGCGCCCAATTGGGGGGAGAGACCCAGTACTTC. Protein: CSAQLGGETQYF.

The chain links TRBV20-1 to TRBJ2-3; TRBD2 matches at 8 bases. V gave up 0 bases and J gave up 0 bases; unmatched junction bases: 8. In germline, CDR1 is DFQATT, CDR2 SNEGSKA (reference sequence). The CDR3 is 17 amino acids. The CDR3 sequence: CSARDLGLDASTDTQYF. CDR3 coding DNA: TGCAGTGCTAGAGATCTGGGACTAGATGCTAGCACAGATACGCAGTATTTT.

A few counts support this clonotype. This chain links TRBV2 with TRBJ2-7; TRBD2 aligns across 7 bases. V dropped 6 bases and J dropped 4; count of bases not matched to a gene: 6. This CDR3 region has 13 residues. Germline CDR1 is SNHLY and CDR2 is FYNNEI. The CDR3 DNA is TGTGCCAGCAGGCGGGACTACCTTTACGAGCAGTACTTC. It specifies CASRRDYLYEQYF.

The DNA for the CDR3 is TGTGCCAGCACCGGATACTTCTACGAGCAGTACTTC. Protein: CASTGYFYEQYF. This sequence joins TRBV28 and TRBJ2-5; D not resolved. Matching the DNA end better, TRBJ2-7 makes the J call doubtful. The CDR3 runs to 12 residues. Germline CDR1 and CDR2: MDHEN and SYDVKM.

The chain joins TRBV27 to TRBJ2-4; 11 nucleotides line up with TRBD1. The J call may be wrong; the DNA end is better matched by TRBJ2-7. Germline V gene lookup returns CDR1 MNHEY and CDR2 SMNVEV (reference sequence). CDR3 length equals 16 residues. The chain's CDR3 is CASSLTGQGGSYEQYF. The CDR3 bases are TGTGCCAGCAGTTTAACGGGACAGGGGGGTTCCTACGAGCAGTACTTC.

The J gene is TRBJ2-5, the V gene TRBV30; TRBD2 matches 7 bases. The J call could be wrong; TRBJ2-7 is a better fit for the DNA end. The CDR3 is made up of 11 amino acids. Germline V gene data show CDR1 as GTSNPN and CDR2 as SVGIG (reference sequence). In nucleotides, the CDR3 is TGTGCCTGGGGGACTACCTACGAGCAGTACTTC. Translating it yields CAWGTTYEQYF.

CDR3 coding DNA: TGCAGCGTTGTATCCGGCGGGGCGGGGGAGCAGTACTTC. Its translation: CSVVSGGAGEQYF. The chain uses TRBV29-1 and TRBJ2-4; TRBD2 matches at 7 bases. CDR1 is SQVTM, CDR2 ANQGSEA, per germline. The V gene end was trimmed by 4 bases and the J gene end by 13 bases; junction bases not matched to a gene: 13. The CDR3 totals 13 residues.

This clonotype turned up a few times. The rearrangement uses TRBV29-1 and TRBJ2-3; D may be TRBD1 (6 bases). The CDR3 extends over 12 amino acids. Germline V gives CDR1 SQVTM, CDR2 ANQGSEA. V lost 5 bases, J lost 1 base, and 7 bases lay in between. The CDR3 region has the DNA TGCAGCGTTCACAGGGGCACAGATACGCAGTATTTT. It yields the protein CSVHRGTDTQYF.

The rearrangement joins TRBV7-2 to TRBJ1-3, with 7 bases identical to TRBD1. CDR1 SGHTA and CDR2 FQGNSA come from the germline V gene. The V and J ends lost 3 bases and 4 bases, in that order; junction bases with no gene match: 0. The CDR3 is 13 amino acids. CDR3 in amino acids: CASSLDRGNTIYF. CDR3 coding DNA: TGTGCCAGCAGCTTGGACAGGGGAAACACCATATATTTT.

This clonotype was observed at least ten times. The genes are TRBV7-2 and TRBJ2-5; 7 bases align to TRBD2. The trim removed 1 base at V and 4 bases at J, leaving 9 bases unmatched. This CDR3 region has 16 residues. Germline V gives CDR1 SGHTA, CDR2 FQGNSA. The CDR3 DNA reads TGTGCCAGCAGCTTAGATCGCGGGAGTGGGGGAGAGACCCAGTACTTC. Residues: CASSLDRGSGGETQYF. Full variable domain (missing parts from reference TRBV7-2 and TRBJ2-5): GAGVSQSPSNKVTEKGKDVELRCDPISGHTALYWYRQSLGQGLEFLIYFQGNSAPDKSGLPSDRFSAERTGGSVSTLTIQRTQQEDSAVYLCASSLDRGSGGETQYFGPGTRLLVL.

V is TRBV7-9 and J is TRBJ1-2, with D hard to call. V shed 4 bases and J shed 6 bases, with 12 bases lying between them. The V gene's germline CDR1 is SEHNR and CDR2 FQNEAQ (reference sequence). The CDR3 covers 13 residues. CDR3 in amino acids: CASSSGLHHGYTF. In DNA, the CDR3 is TGTGCCAGCAGCTCCGGACTTCATCATGGCTACACCTTC.

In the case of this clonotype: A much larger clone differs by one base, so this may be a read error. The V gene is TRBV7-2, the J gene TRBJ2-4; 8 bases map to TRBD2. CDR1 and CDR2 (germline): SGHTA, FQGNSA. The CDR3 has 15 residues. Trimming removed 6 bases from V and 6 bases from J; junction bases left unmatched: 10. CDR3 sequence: CASRVGGGFGNIQYF. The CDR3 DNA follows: TGTGCCAGCAGAGTGGGCGGGGGGTTCGGAAACATTCAGTACTTC.

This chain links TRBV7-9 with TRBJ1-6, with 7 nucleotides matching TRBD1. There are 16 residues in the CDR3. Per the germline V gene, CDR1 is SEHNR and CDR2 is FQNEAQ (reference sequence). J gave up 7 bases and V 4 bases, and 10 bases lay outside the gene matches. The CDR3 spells CASSSYRQGDNSPLHF. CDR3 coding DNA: TGTGCCAGCAGCTCCTACAGACAGGGAGACAATTCACCCCTCCACTTT.

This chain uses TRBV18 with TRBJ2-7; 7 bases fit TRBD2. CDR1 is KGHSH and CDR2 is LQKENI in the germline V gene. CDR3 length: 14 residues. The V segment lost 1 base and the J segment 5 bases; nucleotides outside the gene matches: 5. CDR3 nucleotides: TGTGCCAGCTCACCACGGCAGGGAGGGAACGAGCAGTACTTC. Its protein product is CASSPRQGGNEQYF. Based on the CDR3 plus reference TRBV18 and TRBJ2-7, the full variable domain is NAGVMQNPRHLVRRRGQEARLRCSPMKGHSHVYWYRQLPEEGLKFMVYLQKENIIDESGMPKERFSAEFPKEGPSILRIQQVVRGDSAAYFCASSPRQGGNEQYFGPGTRLTVT.

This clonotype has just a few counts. CDR3 in amino acids: CASSHFPGQLRNTEAFF. The CDR3 nucleotides are TGCGCCAGCAGCCACTTCCCGGGACAGTTGCGGAACACTGAAGCTTTCTTT. V is TRBV4-1 and J is TRBJ1-1; 7 nucleotides match TRBD1. V was clipped by 3 bases and J by 1 base; unmatched bases: 11. Germline CDR1 MGHRA, CDR2 YSYEKL. There are 17 residues in the CDR3.

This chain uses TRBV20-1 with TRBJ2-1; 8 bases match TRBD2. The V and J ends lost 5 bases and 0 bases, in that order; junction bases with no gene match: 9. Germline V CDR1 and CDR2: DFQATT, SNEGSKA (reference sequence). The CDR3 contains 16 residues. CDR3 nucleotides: TGCAGTGCTCCGACTAGCGCAAGATACTCCTACAATGAGCAGTTCTTC. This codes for CSAPTSARYSYNEQFF.

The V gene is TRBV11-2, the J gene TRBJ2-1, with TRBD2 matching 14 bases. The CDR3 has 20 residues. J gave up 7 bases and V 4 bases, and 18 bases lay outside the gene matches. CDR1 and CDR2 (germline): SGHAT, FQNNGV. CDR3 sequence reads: CASSYGTSGRFLLRGNEQFF. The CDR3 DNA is TGTGCCAGCAGCTATGGGACTAGCGGGAGATTTCTTCTGAGAGGAAATGAGCAGTTCTTC.

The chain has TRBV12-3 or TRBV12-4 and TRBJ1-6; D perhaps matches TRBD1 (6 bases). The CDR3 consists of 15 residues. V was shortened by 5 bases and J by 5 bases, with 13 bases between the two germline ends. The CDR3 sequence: CASSRGRGDNSPLHF. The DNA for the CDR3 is TGTGCCAGCAGTAGGGGCAGGGGAGATAATTCACCCCTCCACTTT.

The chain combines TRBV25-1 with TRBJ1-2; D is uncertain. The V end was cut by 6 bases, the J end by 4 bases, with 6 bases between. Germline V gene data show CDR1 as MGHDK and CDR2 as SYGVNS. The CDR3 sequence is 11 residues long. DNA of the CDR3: TGTGCCAGCAGCGGAGCCTATGGCTACACCTTC. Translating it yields CASSGAYGYTF.

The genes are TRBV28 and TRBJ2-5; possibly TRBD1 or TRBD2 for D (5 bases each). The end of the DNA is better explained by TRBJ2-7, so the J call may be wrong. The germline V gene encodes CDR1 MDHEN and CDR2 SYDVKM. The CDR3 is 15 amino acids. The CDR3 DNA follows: TGTGCCAGCAGTTTATTACGGGACCCGGATAACGAGCAGTACTTC. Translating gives CASSLLRDPDNEQYF.